These T cell receptor beta chains were read from a single sample in a study of brain T cells in children with intractable seizures. Profiling relied on immunoSEQ multiplex PCR, and the TCRdb table lists in-frame clones only, not all of them. This table holds around 340,000 clones, nearly 95% found once. Sequencing was performed on peripheral blood, taken 5 to 6 months after surgery. These receptors originate from a boy under two years old with tuberous sclerosis and intractable seizures. Both conserved end residues are trimmed from each CDR3.

V	J	CDR3
TRBV11-3	TRBJ2-7	ASSLESGRDPYEQY
TRBV11-2	TRBJ1-2	ASSLEGLHGYT
TRBV7-3	TRBJ2-3	ASSSLRTLDTQY
TRBV7-9	TRBJ1-2	ATDKLANYGYT
TRBV24-1	TRBJ2-1	ATSGLAGVGEQF
TRBV19	TRBJ2-1	ASSVTSGRWHEQF
TRBV7-3	TRBJ2-2	ASSLSGGDTGELF
TRBV5-1	TRBJ2-3	ASSLVQGTDTQY
TRBV2	TRBJ2-1	ASSAFTGGSYNEQF
TRBV13	TRBJ2-1	ASSFSGIRGLPLINEQF
TRBV6-6	TRBJ1-1	ASSYGWNTEAF
TRBV4-1	TRBJ1-2	ASSRGQGAYGYT
TRBV9	TRBJ2-7	ASSVELGSYEQY
TRBV6-5	TRBJ1-2	ASSPHAGQDYGYT
TRBV9	TRBJ2-3	ASSLGLAGGDTQY
TRBV6-5	TRBJ1-2	ASRTGDTNYGYT
TRBV2	TRBJ1-1	ASSEVRTNTEAF
TRBV19	TRBJ2-1	ASRLTSGEQF
TRBV5-4	TRBJ2-5	ASSLPDIQETQY
TRBV18	TRBJ2-2	ASSPEDGGHTGELF
TRBV6-5	TRBJ2-7	ASSYSRTSGGMVQY
TRBV10-1	TRBJ1-1	ASSESGTGVTEAF
TRBV19	TRBJ1-1	ASSVQGIVRTEAF
TRBV18	TRBJ2-1	ASSPERSGGIYNEQF
TRBV30	TRBJ2-1	AGNIAGLYNEQF
TRBV5-4	TRBJ2-5	ASSPASGGVQETQY
TRBV7-8	TRBJ2-7	ASSYSGRTGYEQY
TRBV7-3	TRBJ2-6	ASSPSGTSAAGGANVLT
TRBV5-1	TRBJ1-1	ASSPGRDPLNTEAF
TRBV9	TRBJ2-4	ASSVGLAKNIQY
TRBV24-1	TRBJ1-2	ATSEPYLNYGYT
TRBV10-3	TRBJ2-1	AISESSAGASSYNEQF
TRBV19	TRBJ1-4	ASSILGKSNEKLF
TRBV11-3	TRBJ2-5	ASSLETGAGTQY
TRBV4-2	TRBJ2-3	ASSQEGSGYTDTQY
TRBV19	TRBJ2-7	ASSLTPGPRWEQY
TRBV11-3	TRBJ2-7	ASSLVRREQY
TRBV6-2/TRBV6-3	TRBJ1-3	ASSYADWDSGNTIY
TRBV9	TRBJ1-3	ASSVTPFSGNTIY
TRBV4-1	TRBJ1-2	ASSQDGQVYYGYT
TRBV27	TRBJ2-7	ASSPLLGPYEQY
TRBV5-1	TRBJ2-7	ASSSGTAYEQY
TRBV13	TRBJ2-1	ASSLGVGGRFYNEQF
TRBV28	TRBJ1-1	ASSLWANTEAF
TRBV7-6	TRBJ2-1	ASSLGQKGNEQF
TRBV5-1	TRBJ1-2	ASSLTDGGYT
TRBV29-1	TRBJ2-7	SVSLGAGLIEQY
TRBV3-1/TRBV3-2	TRBJ2-5	ASSLLGSAGAQY
TRBV6-4	TRBJ1-5	ASSSTILDMRDYSNQPQH
TRBV28	TRBJ2-7	ASSLSTIGSYEQY
TRBV7-9	TRBJ2-7	ASSLQGGSSYEQY
TRBV5-5	TRBJ1-5	ASRQGSGSNQPQH
TRBV6-5	TRBJ1-3	ASSYERGPGNTIY
TRBV5-3	TRBJ1-1	ARIHLGLLKGGAF
TRBV24-1	TRBJ2-4	ATSDFFPWTSGRWENIQY
TRBV7-9	TRBJ1-5	ASSLSREGNQPQH
TRBV18	TRBJ2-7	ASSQGTGGYEQY
TRBV19	TRBJ1-4	ASSMGREVTNEKLF
TRBV6-5	TRBJ1-6	ASSYSGRRDSPLH